This entry features one T cell receptor beta chain sequence. The data were taken from a study of blood T cells in healthy people across ages. The authors ran a second PCR of roughly 6 to 11 cycles using a sample-barcoded 5' primer and a J-beta primer mix. TCRdb re-called the 5' RACE reads through MiXCR, storing one row per CDR3 protein. This sample has approximately 780,000 distinct CDR3 sequences, with around 24% found just once. This CDR3 has 14 residues. With 5 bases removed from V and 8 bases from J, the gap between germline ends came to 18 bases. Looked up from germline, CDR1 is SEHNR and CDR2 is FQNEAQ (reference sequence). In addition, the sample was reused for a study of T cells of mothers and their children. According to that study: Three healthy Caucasian mothers and their six children were the donors.

The sequence derives from a boy aged 5 to 17 in good health. Sequencing was carried out using blood. The chain has TRBV7-9 and TRBJ1-2, with D perhaps TRBD1 (6 bases). This CDR3 reads CASSPREGGRGYTF. The CDR3 region has the DNA TGTGCCAGCAGCCCGCGTGAGGGGGGACGGGGCTACACCTTC. Supplemented by reference TRBV7-9 and TRBJ1-2, the full variable domain reads DTGVSQNPRHKITKRGQNVTFRCDPISEHNRLYWYRQTLGQGPEFLTYFQNEAQLEKSRLLSDRFSAERPKGSFSTLEIQRTEQGDSAMYLCASSPREGGRGYTFGSGTRLTVV.